This passage covers 5 T cell receptor beta chains from one sample sequenced in a study of PD-L1 blockade in urothelial cancer. Time point specified: peripheral blood 6 weeks after treatment start. Method: immunoSEQ multiplex PCR; TCRdb's copy keeps in-frame clones and lacks some. The sample has tens of thousands of clones; about 90% are singletons. Sequencing was performed on PBMCs, taken around atezolizumab (anti-PD-L1) treatment. Every receptor here comes from a man between 65 and 79 years old with urothelial cancer.

The J gene is TRBJ2-7, the V gene TRBV9, with D possibly TRBD2 on 5 matching bases. V was trimmed by 0 bases and J by 2 bases, leaving 9 bases between them. From germline, CDR1 is SGDLS and CDR2 YYNGEE. The length of the CDR3 is 14 residues. The CDR3 is CASSVDLGAYEQYF. The CDR3 DNA sequence: TGTGCCAGCAGCGTAGATTTGGGAGCCTACGAGCAGTACTTC.

This chain connects TRBV19 to TRBJ2-1; D not certain. V lost 3 bases and J lost 2, with 8 bases in between. CDR1 LNHDA and CDR2 SQIVND come from the germline V gene (reference sequence). This CDR3 is 14 amino acids long. CDR3 sequence (DNA): TGTGCCAGTAGTATTTCTAGTCCCTACAATGAGCAGTTCTTC. This codes for CASSISSPYNEQFF.

The rearrangement joins TRBV4-1 to TRBJ1-4, with a possible D match to TRBD1 (5 bases). The V end lost 1 base, the J end lost 7 bases, and 13 bases lay between the germline ends. Germline V gene data show CDR1 as MGHRA and CDR2 as YSYEKL. This CDR3 comprises 15 residues. The CDR3 DNA sequence: TGCGCCAGCAGCCAAGCAGGGATCAGTGGTGAAAAACTGTTTTTT. It encodes CASSQAGISGEKLFF.

This sequence joins TRBV28 and TRBJ2-4; D is perhaps TRBD2 (6 bases). This CDR3 comprises 15 residues. Trimming cost V 6 bases and J 1 base, with 13 bases left between them. Germline V lookup: CDR1 MDHEN, CDR2 SYDVKM. The CDR3 bases are TGTGCCAGCAGCCCACCCGGAGGGGCCAAAAACATTCAGTACTTC. Translating gives CASSPPGGAKNIQYF.

The V and J genes are TRBV28 and TRBJ2-7; TRBD2 matches at 10 bases. The CDR3 spans 15 residues. The germline CDR1 and CDR2 sequences are MDHEN and SYDVKM. Unmatched junction bases numbered 5, after V lost 3 bases and J lost 3 bases. The CDR3 reads CASSFEREGYYEQYF. In DNA, the CDR3 is TGTGCCAGCAGTTTTGAGCGGGAGGGTTACTACGAGCAGTACTTC.